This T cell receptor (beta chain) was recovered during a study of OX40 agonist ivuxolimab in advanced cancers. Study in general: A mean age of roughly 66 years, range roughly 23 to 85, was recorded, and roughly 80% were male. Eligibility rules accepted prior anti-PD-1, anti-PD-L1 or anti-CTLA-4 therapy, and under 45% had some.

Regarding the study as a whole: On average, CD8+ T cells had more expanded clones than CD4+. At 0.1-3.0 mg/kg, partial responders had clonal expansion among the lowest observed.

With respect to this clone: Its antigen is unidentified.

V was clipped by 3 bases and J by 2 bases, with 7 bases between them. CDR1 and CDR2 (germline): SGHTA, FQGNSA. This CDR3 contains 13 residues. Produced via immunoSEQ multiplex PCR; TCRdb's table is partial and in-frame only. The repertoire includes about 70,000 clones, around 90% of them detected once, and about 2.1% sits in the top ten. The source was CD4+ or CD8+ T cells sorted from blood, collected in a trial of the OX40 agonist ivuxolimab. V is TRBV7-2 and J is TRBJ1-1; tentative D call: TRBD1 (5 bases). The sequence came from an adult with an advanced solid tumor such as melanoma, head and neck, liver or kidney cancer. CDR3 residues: CASSLGRNTEAFF. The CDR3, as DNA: TGTGCCAGCAGCTTGGGACGAAACACTGAAGCTTTCTTT.